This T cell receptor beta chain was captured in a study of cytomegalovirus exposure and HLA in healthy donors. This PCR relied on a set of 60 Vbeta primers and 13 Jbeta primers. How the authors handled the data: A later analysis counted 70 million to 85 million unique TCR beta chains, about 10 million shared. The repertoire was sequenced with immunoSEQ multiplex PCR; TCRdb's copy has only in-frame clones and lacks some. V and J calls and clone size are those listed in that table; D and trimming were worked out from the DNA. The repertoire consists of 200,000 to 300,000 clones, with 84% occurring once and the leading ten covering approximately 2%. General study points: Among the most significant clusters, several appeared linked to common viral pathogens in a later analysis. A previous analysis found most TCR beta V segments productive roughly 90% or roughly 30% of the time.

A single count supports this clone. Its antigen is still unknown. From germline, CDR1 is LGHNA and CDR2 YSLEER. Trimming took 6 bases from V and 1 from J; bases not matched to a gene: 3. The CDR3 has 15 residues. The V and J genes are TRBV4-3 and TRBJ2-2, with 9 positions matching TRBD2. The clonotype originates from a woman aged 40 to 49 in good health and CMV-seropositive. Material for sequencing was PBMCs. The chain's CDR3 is CASRRLAVNTGELFF. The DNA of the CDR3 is TGCGCCAGCAGACGACTAGCGGTGAACACCGGGGAGCTGTTTTTT.